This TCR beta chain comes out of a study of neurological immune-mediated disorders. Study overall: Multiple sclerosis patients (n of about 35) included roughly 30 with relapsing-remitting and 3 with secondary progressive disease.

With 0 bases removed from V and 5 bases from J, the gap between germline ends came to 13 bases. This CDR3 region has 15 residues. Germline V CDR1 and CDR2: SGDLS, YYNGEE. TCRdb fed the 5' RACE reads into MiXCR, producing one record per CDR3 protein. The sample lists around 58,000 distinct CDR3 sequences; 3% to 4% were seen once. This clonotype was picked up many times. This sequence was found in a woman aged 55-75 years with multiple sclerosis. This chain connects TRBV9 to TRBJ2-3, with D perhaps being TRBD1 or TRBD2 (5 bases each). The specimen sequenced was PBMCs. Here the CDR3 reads CASSVDQGVGDTQYF. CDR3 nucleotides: TGTGCCAGCAGCGTAGACCAGGGAGTCGGAGATACGCAGTATTTT.